This is a list of T cell receptor beta chains from one sample in a study of blood T cell repertoires in COVID-19. The table came from immunoSEQ multiplex PCR; TCRdb's copy has only in-frame clones and leaves some out. The repertoire includes under 95,000 clones, roughly four fifths of them detected once, and around 1.3% sits in the top ten. Input material: peripheral blood. Receptor source: a woman older than 75 with acute or convalescent COVID-19. The CDR3 runs from the conserved cysteine through the conserved F or W. A D gene is named only where the DNA matches it firmly. Size tells how often a clone was seen (once, few, many) or the class of an expanded clone, and some rows leave it out.

clone_size,d_call,v_call,j_call,cdr3_nt,cdr3_aa
NA,NA,TRBV20-1,TRBJ2-1,TGCAGTGCTAGAAGTAGCGATGAGCAGTTCTTC,CSARSSDEQFF
NA,NA,TRBV10-3,TRBJ2-5,TGTGCCATCAGTGAGTCGGCAGGGCCCGCGTACCAAGAGACCCAGTACTTC,CAISESAGPAYQETQYF
NA,TRBD1,TRBV28,TRBJ1-5,TGTGCCAGCCTGGGACAGGGCAATCAGCCCCAGCATTTT,CASLGQGNQPQHF
NA,NA,TRBV11-2,TRBJ2-2,TGTGCCAGCAGCTTAGTTCGGGGTAACACCGGGGAGCTGTTTTTT,CASSLVRGNTGELFF
NA,NA,TRBV6-5,TRBJ2-3,TGTGCCAGCACCGTCGAGCCCGTGGTAGATACGCAGTATTTT,CASTVEPVVDTQYF
NA,TRBD1,TRBV3-1/TRBV3-2,TRBJ1-1,TGTGCCAGCAGCCACGGGACAGGGGCTGAAGCTTTCTTT,CASSHGTGAEAFF
NA,NA,TRBV6-1,TRBJ1-5,TGTGCCAGCAGTGAAGTAGGGGCAGTTCAGCCCCAGCATTTT,CASSEVGAVQPQHF
NA,NA,TRBV29-1,TRBJ1-1,TGCAGCGTTGAAGTATTTTCGGGGGTTACTGAAGCTTTCTTT,CSVEVFSGVTEAFF
NA,NA,TRBV5-1,TRBJ2-5,TGCGCCAGCAGCCAGGGAATTGCTCAAGAGACCCAGTACTTC,CASSQGIAQETQYF
once,NA,TRBV9,TRBJ1-2,TGTGCCAGCAGCGCCAACTATAAGACGGATGGCTACACCTTC,CASSANYKTDGYTF
NA,TRBD2,TRBV10-1,TRBJ2-3,TGCGCCAGCAGTGAGGCCCAGCGGGAGTTACCAGATACGCAGTATTTT,CASSEAQRELPDTQYF
few,TRBD2,TRBV5-8,TRBJ2-1,TGTGCCAGCAGTTCCGGGACTAGCTCGAGCGAGCAGTTCTTC,CASSSGTSSSEQFF
NA,NA,TRBV12-5,TRBJ2-5,TGTGCTAGTGCCATGCGGGGACCTCAAGAGACCCAGTACTTC,CASAMRGPQETQYF
NA,NA,TRBV6-5,TRBJ1-1,TGTGCCAGCAGTAAGACAGAGAACACTGAAGCTTTCTTT,CASSKTENTEAFF
few,TRBD1,TRBV3-1/TRBV3-2,TRBJ1-6,TGTGCCAGCAGCCAGGGACAGTCTAATTCACCCCTCCACTTT,CASSQGQSNSPLHF
NA,TRBD1,TRBV2,TRBJ1-1,TGTGCCAGCACTCGAGAGGGACAGGGATTTACTGAAGCTTTCTTT,CASTREGQGFTEAFF
once,NA,TRBV3-1/TRBV3-2,TRBJ1-5,TGTGCCAGCAGCCCTGGGGGGGGAGCTCAGCCCCAGCATTTT,CASSPGGGAQPQHF